The 22 T cell receptor beta chains below come from one sample, sequenced in a study of Ad26.COV2.S vaccination and SARS-CoV-2 variants. Sequencing was performed with immunoSEQ multiplex PCR; in TCRdb, only in-frame clones are kept and a portion is missing. The sample consists of a few hundred thousand clones, 70% to 90% of them appearing once. Noted treatment: around 19 received Ad26.COV2.S at low or high dose, single or two shots; about 5 received placebo; per-sample allocation not given. At day 63 after the first vaccine or placebo injection, samples were drawn. Here the sequenced sample was peripheral blood, taken in a trial of Ad26.COV2.S vaccine versus placebo. These receptors all stem from a person aged 18-60 years who received the Ad26.COV2.S COVID-19 vaccine or a placebo.

The chain combines TRBV4-1 with TRBJ2-7, with 8 bases aligning to TRBD1. Looked up from germline, CDR1 is MGHRA and CDR2 is YSYEKL. After removal of 5 bases from V and 2 bases from J, the junction contained 5 bases not matched to a gene. This CDR3 has 14 residues. The CDR3 sequence is CASSDAQGAYEQYF. In DNA, the CDR3 is TGCGCCAGCAGCGACGCACAGGGGGCCTACGAGCAGTACTTC.

The rearrangement links TRBV11-1 to TRBJ2-5; 7 bases are shared with TRBD1. The V gene's germline CDR1 is SGHAT and CDR2 FQDESV (reference sequence). J lost 1 base, V lost 3 bases, and 5 bases had no gene match. The CDR3 is made up of 15 amino acids. This CDR3 is CASSLETGLQETQYF. In DNA form, the CDR3 reads TGTGCCAGCAGCTTGGAGACAGGGCTCCAAGAGACCCAGTACTTC.

In DNA form, the CDR3 reads TGTGCCAGCAGCCCGGAGGGTGGAGGTAGCGGCACCTACGAGCAGTACTTC. Its protein is CASSPEGGGSGTYEQYF. The J gene is TRBJ2-7, the V gene TRBV5-4; D possibly corresponds to TRBD2 (6 bases). V was shortened by 4 bases and J by 2 bases, with 22 bases between the two germline ends. CDR1 and CDR2 from the germline V gene are SGHNT and YYREEE (reference sequence). The CDR3 totals 17 residues.

The chain links TRBV9 to TRBJ2-7; 7 nucleotides line up with TRBD1. This CDR3 has 14 amino acids. With V trimmed by 2 bases and J by 0 bases, 2 bases remained unmatched. Germline V gene lookup returns CDR1 SGDLS and CDR2 YYNGEE. For the CDR3, the DNA is TGTGCCAGCAGCGTCGGGACAGCCTCCTACGAGCAGTACTTC. It translates to CASSVGTASYEQYF.

The chain is built from TRBV11-3 and TRBJ2-2; the D call may be TRBD1 or TRBD2 (5 bases each). This CDR3 contains 16 residues. Germline CDR1 SGHNT, CDR2 YENEEA. Trimming shortened V by 4 bases and J by 2 bases, and 14 bases separated the two germline ends. Written as DNA, the CDR3 is TGTGCCAGCAGCTCAGTCCCGGGGCTTAACACCGGGGAGCTGTTTTTT. Its protein is CASSSVPGLNTGELFF.

The chain's CDR3 is CASSLSSGGAYEQFF. CDR3 nucleotides: TGCGCCAGCAGCTTATCCAGCGGGGGGGCCTATGAGCAGTTCTTC. J is TRBJ2-1 and V is TRBV5-1; 10 bases align to TRBD2. CDR1 is SGHRS, CDR2 YFSETQ, per germline. The V segment lost 2 bases and the J segment 8 bases; nucleotides outside the gene matches: 7. The CDR3 is made up of 15 amino acids.

V usage is TRBV5-6 and J usage is TRBJ2-3; no firm D call. There are 13 residues in the CDR3. In germline, CDR1 is SGHDT, CDR2 YYEEEE. The V end lost 1 base, the J end lost 7 bases, and 10 bases lay between the germline ends. CDR3 sequence reads: CASSLSRANTQYF. The CDR3 region has the DNA TGTGCCAGCAGCTTGTCTAGGGCGAATACGCAGTATTTT. The whole variable domain, filled in from reference TRBV5-6 and TRBJ2-3, reads DAGVTQSPTHLIKTRGQQVTLRCSPKSGHDTVSWYQQALGQGPQFIFQYYEEEERQRGNFPDRFSGHQFPNYSSELNVNALLLGDSALYLCASSLSRANTQYFGPGTRLTVL.

CDR3 protein: CASRRTGGYGYTF. The DNA of the CDR3 is TGTGCCAGCAGGCGGACAGGGGGCTATGGCTACACCTTC. The chain carries TRBV12-3 or TRBV12-4 and TRBJ1-2; TRBD1 matches at 10 bases. V lost 6 bases, J lost 4 bases, and 2 bases stayed unmatched. CDR3 length: 13 amino acids.

The chain has TRBV7-9 and TRBJ2-3, with D tentatively TRBD2 (7 bases). The CDR3 contains 16 residues. CDR1 is SEHNR and CDR2 is FQNEAQ in the germline V gene (reference sequence). V gave up 4 bases and J gave up 3 bases, with 17 bases separating them. The CDR3 region is CASSSPGGGGTDTQYF. DNA of the CDR3: TGTGCCAGCAGCTCCCCGGGGGGCGGGGGAACAGATACGCAGTATTTT.

The rearrangement links TRBV27 to TRBJ2-7, with D unresolved. This CDR3 region has 13 residues. The V gene's germline CDR1 is MNHEY and CDR2 SMNVEV (reference sequence). V gave up 5 bases and J gave up 5 bases, with 13 bases separating them. As DNA, the CDR3 is TGTGCCAGCAGTACGTGGGTTACGGACGAGCAGTACTTC. The encoded protein is CASSTWVTDEQYF.

With respect to this clone: The junction shows a germline mismatch at one end, possibly a read error. The rearrangement links TRBV10-3 to TRBJ1-1; a possible D gene is TRBD1 (5 bases). The CDR3 is 13 residues long. Germline V gene data show CDR1 as ENHRY and CDR2 as SYGVKD. CDR3 nucleotides: TGTGCCATCAGTGGCAGGGAGAACACTGAATCTTTCTTT. Protein: CAISGRENTESFF.

This clone was detected only once. The chain employs TRBV20-1 and TRBJ2-1; D gene ambiguous. Trimming removed 0 bases at V and 9 bases at J, with 6 bases between. The CDR3 totals 11 residues. Germline V gene sequence: CDR1 DFQATT, CDR2 SNEGSKA (reference sequence). For the CDR3, the DNA is TGCAGTGCTAGAGACACTCCTGAGCAGTTCTTC. This codes for CSARDTPEQFF.

CDR3 amino acids: CASSQEGAYGYTF. The CDR3 coding sequence is TGCGCCAGCAGCCAAGAAGGAGCCTATGGCTACACCTTC. The chain has TRBV4-3 and TRBJ1-2; D not certain. The CDR3 extends over 13 amino acids. V gave up 0 bases and J gave up 4 bases, with 6 bases separating them. Germline lookup yields CDR1 LGHNA and CDR2 YSLEER.

V usage is TRBV4-1 and J usage is TRBJ2-7; 11 bases are a match to TRBD1. The germline V gene has CDR1 MGHRA and CDR2 YSYEKL. After removal of 5 bases from V and 1 base from J, the junction contained 4 bases not matched to a gene. This CDR3 spans 15 amino acids. The CDR3 protein is CASSYGTGGSYEQYF. The CDR3 DNA reads TGCGCCAGCAGCTACGGGACAGGGGGTTCCTACGAGCAGTACTTC.

The J gene is TRBJ2-7, the V gene TRBV7-3; 7 positions match TRBD1. The V segment lost 0 bases and the J segment 5 bases; nucleotides outside the gene matches: 4. This CDR3 spans 14 amino acids. Germline V gene data show CDR1 as SGHTA and CDR2 as FQGTGA. CDR3 sequence: CASSLTGGYDEQYF. CDR3 sequence (DNA): TGTGCCAGCAGCTTAACAGGGGGCTACGACGAGCAGTACTTC.

The genes are TRBV25-1 and TRBJ1-5, with a weak D call TRBD1 (5 bases). Germline CDR1 and CDR2: MGHDK and SYGVNS. The CDR3 has 13 amino acids. Deletions cut 7 bases from V and 4 bases from J, with 11 bases between. The DNA for the CDR3 is TGTGCCAGCACCCCGGGGGGGAATCAGCCCCAGCATTTT. This encodes CASTPGGNQPQHF.

This sequence joins TRBV12-3 or TRBV12-4 and TRBJ1-3, with D possibly matching TRBD1 (5 bases). This CDR3 spans 13 amino acids. The CDR3 DNA follows: TGTGCAGCTGACGGGGCCTCTGGAAACACCATATATTTT. Protein: CAADGASGNTIYF.

In regard to this clone: A much larger clone sits a single nucleotide away, making a read error possible. The chain carries TRBV30 and TRBJ1-1, with D perhaps TRBD1 (6 bases). V gave up 2 bases and J gave up 1 base, with 8 bases separating them. This CDR3 comprises 13 residues. The germline CDR1 and CDR2 sequences are GTSNPN and SVGIG (reference sequence). The DNA of the CDR3 is TGTGCCTGGAGTTTACAGGGGAACACTGAAGCTTTCTTT. Amino acids: CAWSLQGNTEAFF.

The rearrangement links TRBV27 to TRBJ1-2; the match to TRBD1 covers 8 bases. CDR3 length: 13 amino acids. With V trimmed by 4 bases and J by 7 bases, 5 bases remained unmatched. The V gene's germline CDR1 is MNHEY and CDR2 SMNVEV (reference sequence). Here the CDR3 reads CASSSVTGVGYTF. The CDR3 DNA reads as TGTGCCAGCAGTTCCGTGACAGGGGTTGGCTACACCTTC.

The chain uses TRBV6-5 and TRBJ1-2; D may be TRBD1 (5 bases). Trimming removed 6 bases at V and 3 bases at J, with 17 bases between. The CDR3 is 15 amino acids. CDR1 and CDR2 from the germline V gene are MNHEY and SVGAGI. The CDR3 nucleotides read TGTGCCAGCAGCCGACCCGGGACTCCTTACTATGGCTACACCTTC. It codes for CASSRPGTPYYGYTF.

The chain is built from TRBV6-2 or TRBV6-3 and TRBJ2-1; 12 bases agree with TRBD2. The trim removed 5 bases at V and 3 bases at J, leaving 5 bases unmatched. The germline V gene has CDR1 MNHEY and CDR2 SVGEGT. CDR3 length: 16 residues. The CDR3 sequence is CASSATSGGYYNEQFF. The CDR3 nucleotides read TGTGCCAGCAGTGCGACTAGCGGGGGTTACTACAATGAGCAGTTCTTC.

The V and J genes are TRBV7-9 and TRBJ1-4, with 8 bases aligning to TRBD1. The V segment lost 5 bases and the J segment 7 bases; nucleotides outside the gene matches: 3. The length of the CDR3 is 13 residues. The V gene's germline CDR1 is SEHNR and CDR2 FQNEAQ (reference sequence). CDR3 protein: CASSPTGGEKLFF. As DNA, the CDR3 is TGTGCCAGCAGCCCCACAGGGGGTGAAAAACTGTTTTTT.